This T cell receptor (beta chain) originates from a study of CD8+ T cells in alopecia areata. General study results and limits: Mice showed clearer TCR sharing than patients did, a gap that was possibly HLA-related.

A remark on this clone: Its antigen is as yet unknown.

TCR sequencing used cDNA made by reverse transcription of extracted RNA. Here immunoSEQ multiplex PCR was the method, and the copy in TCRdb shows in-frame clones only, minus some. This table has over 150,000 clones, 60% to 70% appearing once. The CDR3 has 15 amino acids. Trimming shortened V by 1 base and J by 2 bases, and 11 bases separated the two germline ends. Germline V gives CDR1 MNHEY, CDR2 SMNVEV (reference sequence). Treatment: oral pan-JAK inhibitor, 5-10 mg twice daily. The specimen comprised CD4+ T cells sorted from blood, sampled at week 4, from a patient treated with tofacitinib. This receptor was identified in a human donor with alopecia areata. V usage is TRBV27 and J usage is TRBJ1-2, with a tentative D call TRBD1 (5 bases). The CDR3 DNA reads as TGTGCCAGCAGTTTATTTTCGACAGAGAACTATGGCTACACCTTC. It encodes CASSLFSTENYGYTF.